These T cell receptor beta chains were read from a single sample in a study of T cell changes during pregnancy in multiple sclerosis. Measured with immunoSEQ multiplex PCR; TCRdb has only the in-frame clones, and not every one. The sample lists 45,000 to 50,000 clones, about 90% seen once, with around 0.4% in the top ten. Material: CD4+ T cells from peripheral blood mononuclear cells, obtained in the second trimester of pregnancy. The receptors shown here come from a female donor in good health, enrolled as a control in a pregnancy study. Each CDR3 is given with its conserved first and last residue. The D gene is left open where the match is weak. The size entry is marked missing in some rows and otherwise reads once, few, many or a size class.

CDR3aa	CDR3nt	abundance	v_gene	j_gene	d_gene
CASSLISGGPTGELFF	TGTGCCAGCAGCTTGATTAGCGGGGGACCCACCGGGGAGCTGTTTTTT	NA	TRBV5-6	TRBJ2-2	TRBD2
CTSSQEIRLAGPLDEQFF	TGCACCAGCAGCCAAGAAATCCGGCTAGCGGGGCCGTTGGATGAGCAGTTCTTC	NA	TRBV1	TRBJ2-1	NA
CASSARGASYNEQFF	TGTGCCAGCAGCGCCCGCGGGGCTTCCTACAATGAGCAGTTCTTC	few	TRBV9	TRBJ2-1	NA
CASSLSASGGAGEQFF	TGTGCTAGCAGCTTAAGTGCTAGCGGGGGGGCGGGTGAGCAGTTCTTC	NA	TRBV7-7	TRBJ2-1	TRBD2
CASSQRQGEAFF	TGTGCCAGCAGTCAGAGACAGGGTGAAGCTTTCTTT	NA	TRBV2	TRBJ1-1	TRBD1
CASSFPNRDEQYF	TGTGCCAGCAGTTTCCCCAACAGGGACGAGCAGTACTTC	NA	TRBV28	TRBJ2-7	NA
CASSQFSGEAFF	TGTGCCAGCAGCCAATTCTCAGGGGAAGCTTTCTTT	NA	TRBV28	TRBJ1-1	NA
CASSRRQGLAIEQYF	TGTGCCAGCAGCCGCCGACAGGGCCTCGCCATTGAGCAGTACTTC	NA	TRBV6-5	TRBJ2-7	TRBD1
CASSVGTGTGEGSRDEQYF	TGTGCCAGCAGCGTCGGTACCGGGACAGGAGAAGGCAGCAGAGACGAGCAGTACTTC	NA	TRBV9	TRBJ2-7	TRBD1
CASSPGDREGEGYTF	TGCGCCAGCAGCCCCGGGGACAGAGAGGGAGAGGGCTACACCTTC	NA	TRBV5-1	TRBJ1-2	TRBD1